Listed below are T cell receptor beta chains from one sample, sequenced in a study of OX40 agonist ivuxolimab in advanced cancers. Profiling relied on immunoSEQ multiplex PCR, and the TCRdb table lists in-frame clones only, not all of them. The sample yields about 37,000 clones, approximately 90% seen once. The sample in question was CD4+ or CD8+ T cells sorted from blood, obtained in a trial of the OX40 agonist ivuxolimab. Receptors originate from an adult with an advanced solid tumor such as melanoma, head and neck, liver or kidney cancer. The CDR3 runs from the conserved cysteine through the conserved F or W. Fields, in order: CDR3 protein, CDR3 DNA, J gene, V gene, clone size, D gene, CDR3 length. D genes are given only for firm matches. Only some rows state a clone size, as once, few, many or a class for expanded clones.

CDR3 protein: CSVPGETQYF
CDR3 DNA: TGCAGCGTCCCCGGGGAGACCCAGTACTTC
J gene: TRBJ2-5
V gene: TRBV29-1
clone size: .
D gene: .
CDR3 length: 10

CDR3 protein: CASSLSSGTTFSDTIYF
CDR3 DNA: TGTGCCAGCAGTTTATCGAGCGGGACAACATTTTCTGACACCATATATTTT
J gene: TRBJ1-3
V gene: TRBV27
clone size: .
D gene: .
CDR3 length: 17

CDR3 protein: CASSSEIGPPRPQHF
CDR3 DNA: TGTGCCAGCAGTTCGGAGATAGGGCCCCCTAGGCCCCAGCATTTT
J gene: TRBJ1-5
V gene: TRBV28
clone size: .
D gene: .
CDR3 length: 15

CDR3 protein: CATSSTRPPYEQYF
CDR3 DNA: TGTGCCACCAGCAGTACTAGGCCCCCCTACGAGCAGTACTTC
J gene: TRBJ2-7
V gene: TRBV15
clone size: .
D gene: .
CDR3 length: 14

CDR3 protein: CASSLAALAGNEQYF
CDR3 DNA: TGTGCCAGCAGCTTAGCGGCACTAGCGGGGAACGAGCAGTACTTC
J gene: TRBJ2-7
V gene: TRBV11-2
clone size: .
D gene: TRBD2
CDR3 length: 15

CDR3 protein: CASSLIGLAVADTQYF
CDR3 DNA: TGTGCCAGCAGCTTAATCGGACTAGCCGTCGCAGATACGCAGTATTTT
J gene: TRBJ2-3
V gene: TRBV7-9
clone size: once
D gene: TRBD2
CDR3 length: 16

CDR3 protein: CASSSEITGPYTEAFF
CDR3 DNA: TGTGCCAGCAGCTCTGAGATCACCGGGCCCTACACTGAAGCTTTCTTT
J gene: TRBJ1-1
V gene: TRBV11-2
clone size: .
D gene: .
CDR3 length: 16

CDR3 protein: CAIKGPPREQFF
CDR3 DNA: TGTGCCATCAAAGGACCCCCGAGGGAGCAGTTCTTC
J gene: TRBJ2-1
V gene: TRBV28
clone size: once
D gene: .
CDR3 length: 12

CDR3 protein: CSVDGLAGQQSNEQFF
CDR3 DNA: TGCAGCGTAGATGGACTAGCGGGACAACAAAGCAATGAGCAGTTCTTC
J gene: TRBJ2-1
V gene: TRBV29-1
clone size: .
D gene: TRBD2
CDR3 length: 16

CDR3 protein: CASSQGLAGYTDTQYF
CDR3 DNA: TGCGCCAGCAGCCAAGGACTAGCAGGTTACACAGATACGCAGTATTTT
J gene: TRBJ2-3
V gene: TRBV4-3
clone size: .
D gene: TRBD2
CDR3 length: 16

CDR3 protein: CASSPLFPITGELFF
CDR3 DNA: TGTGCCAGCAGCCCCCTCTTCCCAATTACCGGGGAGCTGTTTTTT
J gene: TRBJ2-2
V gene: TRBV7-9
clone size: .
D gene: .
CDR3 length: 15

CDR3 protein: CASSFQTGGQGYNEQFF
CDR3 DNA: TGTGCCAGCAGTTTCCAGACAGGGGGACAGGGGTACAATGAGCAGTTCTTC
J gene: TRBJ2-1
V gene: TRBV27
clone size: .
D gene: TRBD1
CDR3 length: 17

CDR3 protein: CASSPANTYNEQFF
CDR3 DNA: TGTGCCAGCAGCCCCGCGAACACCTACAATGAGCAGTTCTTC
J gene: TRBJ2-1
V gene: TRBV11-2
clone size: .
D gene: .
CDR3 length: 14

CDR3 protein: CASRAITGGPYNEQFF
CDR3 DNA: TGCGCCAGCAGGGCCATCACAGGGGGGCCCTACAATGAGCAGTTCTTC
J gene: TRBJ2-1
V gene: TRBV10-2
clone size: .
D gene: TRBD1
CDR3 length: 16

CDR3 protein: CASSLAGLAGVSNYEQYF
CDR3 DNA: TGTGCCAGCAGCTTAGCGGGGTTAGCGGGAGTGTCGAATTACGAGCAGTACTTC
J gene: TRBJ2-7
V gene: TRBV7-9
clone size: .
D gene: TRBD2
CDR3 length: 18

CDR3 protein: CASSEASGLVYNEQFF
CDR3 DNA: TGTGCCAGCAGTGAGGCGTCGGGACTAGTCTACAATGAGCAGTTCTTC
J gene: TRBJ2-1
V gene: TRBV2
clone size: .
D gene: TRBD2
CDR3 length: 16

CDR3 protein: CASSLGLSYEQYF
CDR3 DNA: TGTGCCAGCAGTTTAGGCCTCTCCTACGAGCAGTACTTC
J gene: TRBJ2-7
V gene: TRBV27
clone size: once
D gene: .
CDR3 length: 13

CDR3 protein: CASSPRPAGAYEQYF
CDR3 DNA: TGCGCCAGCAGCCCGAGGCCCGCGGGAGCCTACGAGCAGTACTTC
J gene: TRBJ2-7
V gene: TRBV4-3
clone size: once
D gene: TRBD2
CDR3 length: 15

CDR3 protein: CASSPGTRGQNIQYF
CDR3 DNA: TGTGCCAGCAGCCCCGGGACCAGGGGGCAAAACATTCAGTACTTC
J gene: TRBJ2-4
V gene: TRBV7-8
clone size: .
D gene: TRBD1
CDR3 length: 15

CDR3 protein: CASSESMDGAVDNEQFF
CDR3 DNA: TGCGCCAGCAGTGAGTCGATGGACGGGGCAGTAGACAATGAGCAGTTCTTC
J gene: TRBJ2-1
V gene: TRBV10-1
clone size: .
D gene: .
CDR3 length: 17

CDR3 protein: CATSRDGTDYEQYF
CDR3 DNA: TGTGCCACCAGCAGAGATGGGACAGACTACGAGCAGTACTTC
J gene: TRBJ2-7
V gene: TRBV15
clone size: .
D gene: TRBD1
CDR3 length: 14

CDR3 protein: CASSLWSGGRSETQYF
CDR3 DNA: TGTGCCAGCAGTTTATGGTCGGGGGGGCGATCCGAGACCCAGTACTTC
J gene: TRBJ2-5
V gene: TRBV27
clone size: .
D gene: TRBD2
CDR3 length: 16

CDR3 protein: CASSLFTGSEAQYF
CDR3 DNA: TGTGCCAGCAGCTTATTCACAGGGAGTGAGGCCCAGTACTTC
J gene: TRBJ2-5
V gene: TRBV11-2
clone size: .
D gene: .
CDR3 length: 14

CDR3 protein: CASSFTLAGDYEQYF
CDR3 DNA: TGTGCCAGCAGCTTCACCCTAGCGGGGGACTACGAGCAGTACTTC
J gene: TRBJ2-7
V gene: TRBV5-6
clone size: .
D gene: TRBD2
CDR3 length: 15

CDR3 protein: CATTGTKVDTQYF
CDR3 DNA: TGTGCCACCACCGGGACGAAGGTGGATACGCAGTATTTT
J gene: TRBJ2-3
V gene: TRBV28
clone size: .
D gene: .
CDR3 length: 13

CDR3 protein: CAWSPGAGGSYEQYF
CDR3 DNA: TGTGCCTGGAGCCCCGGGGCAGGTGGCTCCTACGAGCAGTACTTC
J gene: TRBJ2-7
V gene: TRBV30
clone size: .
D gene: .
CDR3 length: 15

CDR3 protein: CASSWIPSSYNEQFF
CDR3 DNA: TGTGCCAGCAGTTGGATCCCTAGCTCCTACAATGAGCAGTTCTTC
J gene: TRBJ2-1
V gene: TRBV6-5
clone size: .
D gene: .
CDR3 length: 15

CDR3 protein: CASSTGTDQETQYF
CDR3 DNA: TGCGCCAGCAGCACCGGGACAGACCAAGAGACCCAGTACTTC
J gene: TRBJ2-5
V gene: TRBV5-1
clone size: .
D gene: TRBD1
CDR3 length: 14

CDR3 protein: CASSEDGSPNFNEQFF
CDR3 DNA: TGTGCCAGCAGCGAAGATGGTAGCCCCAATTTTAATGAGCAGTTCTTC
J gene: TRBJ2-1
V gene: TRBV9
clone size: .
D gene: .
CDR3 length: 16

CDR3 protein: CASSHWTGAEAFF
CDR3 DNA: TGCGCCAGCAGCCACTGGACAGGGGCTGAAGCTTTCTTT
J gene: TRBJ1-1
V gene: TRBV7-3
clone size: .
D gene: TRBD1
CDR3 length: 13

CDR3 protein: CASSTGPSYEQYF
CDR3 DNA: TGTGCCAGTAGTACCGGCCCCTCCTACGAGCAGTACTTC
J gene: TRBJ2-7
V gene: TRBV19
clone size: .
D gene: .
CDR3 length: 13

CDR3 protein: CASSSRGAEAFF
CDR3 DNA: TGTGCCAGCAGCTCCAGGGGGGCTGAAGCTTTCTTT
J gene: TRBJ1-1
V gene: TRBV14
clone size: .
D gene: TRBD1
CDR3 length: 12

CDR3 protein: CASSQVEGAIEQFF
CDR3 DNA: TGCGCCAGCAGCCAAGTCGAGGGAGCGATTGAGCAGTTCTTC
J gene: TRBJ2-1
V gene: TRBV4-3
clone size: .
D gene: .
CDR3 length: 14

CDR3 protein: CASSAWGDSYNEQFF
CDR3 DNA: TGTGCCAGCAGCGCCTGGGGAGATTCCTACAATGAGCAGTTCTTC
J gene: TRBJ2-1
V gene: TRBV9
clone size: .
D gene: .
CDR3 length: 15

CDR3 protein: CASSFKNGLAKNNEQFF
CDR3 DNA: TGTGCCAGCAGCTTTAAAAATGGCCTAGCGAAGAACAATGAGCAGTTCTTC
J gene: TRBJ2-1
V gene: TRBV7-8
clone size: .
D gene: .
CDR3 length: 17

CDR3 protein: CASSLNVAGYEQYF
CDR3 DNA: TGTGCCAGCAGTTTAAACGTGGCAGGCTACGAGCAGTACTTC
J gene: TRBJ2-7
V gene: TRBV27
clone size: .
D gene: .
CDR3 length: 14

CDR3 protein: CAITGTSTDEQYF
CDR3 DNA: TGTGCCATCACCGGGACCTCTACGGACGAGCAGTACTTC
J gene: TRBJ2-7
V gene: TRBV10-3
clone size: .
D gene: .
CDR3 length: 13

CDR3 protein: CASSLTGGYTF
CDR3 DNA: TGTGCCAGCAGCTTAACTGGCGGCTACACCTTC
J gene: TRBJ1-2
V gene: TRBV7-2
clone size: .
D gene: .
CDR3 length: 11

CDR3 protein: CASSLGTGLVETQYF
CDR3 DNA: TGTGCCAGCAGCTTGGGAACCGGACTAGTTGAGACCCAGTACTTC
J gene: TRBJ2-5
V gene: TRBV7-3
clone size: .
D gene: TRBD2
CDR3 length: 15

CDR3 protein: CASSFTLLNRGAPNTEAFF
CDR3 DNA: TGTGCCAGCAGTTTCACCCTACTAAATCGGGGGGCACCGAACACTGAAGCTTTCTTT
J gene: TRBJ1-1
V gene: TRBV28
clone size: .
D gene: .
CDR3 length: 19

CDR3 protein: CASSQVTSGPYEQYF
CDR3 DNA: TGCGCCAGCAGCCAGGTTACTAGCGGCCCCTACGAGCAGTACTTC
J gene: TRBJ2-7
V gene: TRBV4-1
clone size: .
D gene: TRBD2
CDR3 length: 15

CDR3 protein: CASTAWTRDSDTQYF
CDR3 DNA: TGTGCCAGCACGGCATGGACTAGGGATTCAGATACGCAGTATTTT
J gene: TRBJ2-3
V gene: TRBV11-2
clone size: .
D gene: TRBD2
CDR3 length: 15

CDR3 protein: CAWSLSYNEQFF
CDR3 DNA: TGTGCCTGGAGTCTGTCCTACAATGAGCAGTTCTTC
J gene: TRBJ2-1
V gene: TRBV30
clone size: .
D gene: .
CDR3 length: 12

CDR3 protein: CASSQDRTSGRALYEQYF
CDR3 DNA: TGCGCCAGCAGCCAAGATAGGACTAGCGGGAGGGCCCTCTACGAGCAGTACTTC
J gene: TRBJ2-7
V gene: TRBV4-3
clone size: once
D gene: TRBD2
CDR3 length: 18

CDR3 protein: CASSPRTGTQETQYF
CDR3 DNA: TGTGCCAGCAGCCCTAGGACGGGGACACAAGAGACCCAGTACTTC
J gene: TRBJ2-5
V gene: TRBV11-2
clone size: .
D gene: .
CDR3 length: 15

CDR3 protein: CAISGTLQENTEAFF
CDR3 DNA: TGTGCCATCAGTGGTACCTTGCAGGAGAACACTGAAGCTTTCTTT
J gene: TRBJ1-1
V gene: TRBV10-3
clone size: few
D gene: .
CDR3 length: 15

CDR3 protein: CASSQSSGQTYNEQFF
CDR3 DNA: TGCGCCAGCAGCCAATCTAGCGGACAAACATACAATGAGCAGTTCTTC
J gene: TRBJ2-1
V gene: TRBV4-3
clone size: .
D gene: TRBD2
CDR3 length: 16

CDR3 protein: CASSLGAGLKSTDTQYF
CDR3 DNA: TGTGCCAGCAGCTTGGGGGCCGGGCTAAAGAGCACAGATACGCAGTATTTT
J gene: TRBJ2-3
V gene: TRBV5-6
clone size: .
D gene: .
CDR3 length: 17

CDR3 protein: CASSTIPLAGAQYF
CDR3 DNA: TGTGCCAGCAGTACCATCCCACTAGCGGGAGCGCAGTATTTT
J gene: TRBJ2-3
V gene: TRBV27
clone size: .
D gene: TRBD2
CDR3 length: 14

CDR3 protein: CASRPANSNQPQHF
CDR3 DNA: TGTGCCAGTAGACCGGCCAATAGCAATCAGCCCCAGCATTTT
J gene: TRBJ1-5
V gene: TRBV19
clone size: .
D gene: .
CDR3 length: 14

CDR3 protein: CATSEAGGEETQYF
CDR3 DNA: TGTGCCACGAGTGAGGCAGGGGGGGAAGAGACCCAGTACTTC
J gene: TRBJ2-5
V gene: TRBV27
clone size: .
D gene: .
CDR3 length: 14

CDR3 protein: CASEQNTEAFF
CDR3 DNA: TGTGCCAGCGAGCAGAACACTGAAGCTTTCTTT
J gene: TRBJ1-1
V gene: TRBV6-5
clone size: few
D gene: .
CDR3 length: 11

CDR3 protein: CASSEARRDSNQPQHF
CDR3 DNA: TGTGCCAGCAGTGAAGCCCGGAGAGATAGCAATCAGCCCCAGCATTTT
J gene: TRBJ1-5
V gene: TRBV6-1
clone size: .
D gene: .
CDR3 length: 16